Each of the 3 T cell receptor beta chains below was sequenced from the same sample in a study of cytomegalovirus exposure and HLA in healthy donors. PCR amplification relied on 60 Vbeta primers (plus 13 Jbeta primers). Clones were sequenced by immunoSEQ multiplex PCR, and TCRdb holds only the in-frame ones, with some missing. The top ten hold 13% of the sample, which has 150,000 to 200,000 clones, roughly 80% seen once. Sequenced input: PBMCs. The receptor source for this set is a woman in her 50s in good health and CMV-seropositive.

The rearrangement links TRBV5-5 to TRBJ1-3, with D hard to call. This CDR3 contains 16 residues. Trimming shortened V by 0 bases and J by 0 bases, and 10 bases separated the two germline ends. Per the germline V gene, CDR1 is SGHKS and CDR2 is YYEKEE (reference sequence). The DNA of the CDR3 is TGTGCCAGCAGCTTGGGCCCTAGTCCCTCTGGAAACACCATATATTTT. Amino acid sequence: CASSLGPSPSGNTIYF.

CDR3 sequence: CASSFSSGGLGEQYF. The CDR3 DNA reads as TGTGCCAGCAGCTTCTCTAGCGGGGGGCTTGGAGAGCAGTACTTC. The chain recombines TRBV7-9 with TRBJ2-7; 11 bases are a match to TRBD2. The CDR3 contains 15 residues. Per germline, CDR1 SEHNR and CDR2 FQNEAQ (reference sequence). Trimming took 3 bases from V and 7 from J; bases not matched to a gene: 8.

CDR3 DNA sequence: TGTGCCAGCAGTGTGGCTAGCGGGGGGGGGTTCCAAGAGACCCAGTACTTC. Translated: CASSVASGGGFQETQYF. The J gene is TRBJ2-5, the V gene TRBV6-1; 12 positions match TRBD2. Germline V gene sequence: CDR1 MNHNS, CDR2 SASEGT. The CDR3 consists of 17 residues. With 4 bases clipped from V and 1 base from J, the junction kept 7 bases outside the gene matches.